This passage covers 24 T cell receptor beta chains from one sample sequenced in a study of cytomegalovirus exposure and HLA in healthy donors (dated by TCRdb to 2017 to 2019). The method was the immunoSEQ multiplex PCR assay. For the multiplex PCR, a mixture combining 60 forward primers for TCR Vbeta segments and 13 reverse primers for TCR Jbeta segments was used. This is the immuneACCESS table as TCRdb keeps it, with only in-frame sequences that have V and J called. A part of the clones is gone; compared with another copy, unresolved V genes explain less than half, and the rest is unexplained. This sample holds more than 110,000 clones; around 80% were observed only once. 2% to 2.5% of the sample comes from the top ten. Sequencing was performed on PBMCs. The receptors here all came from a man aged 30 to 39 in good health and CMV-seronegative.

V is TRBV6-5 and J is TRBJ2-5, with D perhaps TRBD1 (5 bases). Looked up from germline, CDR1 is MNHEY and CDR2 is SVGAGI. V lost 6 bases and J lost 2, with 10 bases in between. The CDR3 is made up of 13 amino acids. CDR3 sequence (DNA): TGTGCCAGCAGACCGCCAGGGCAAGAGACCCAGTACTTC. It is translated as CASRPPGQETQYF.

This clone has a handful of counts. V is TRBV19 and J is TRBJ2-1, with 8 bases lining up with TRBD2. CDR3 length equals 15 residues. Unmatched junction bases numbered 18, after V lost 5 bases and J lost 15 bases. In germline, CDR1 is LNHDA, CDR2 SQIVND (reference sequence). The CDR3 protein is CASSVYGGAMGPGFF. The DNA of the CDR3 is TGTGCCAGTAGTGTTTACGGGGGGGCCATGGGGCCGGGGTTCTTC.

The chain links TRBV7-8 to TRBJ2-1; perhaps TRBD1 as D (6 bases). Per germline, CDR1 SGHVS and CDR2 FQNEAQ. The CDR3 length is 15 residues. Trimming shortened V by 6 bases and J by 7 bases, and 19 bases separated the two germline ends. The CDR3 spells CASRADFGQLNEQFF. Here the CDR3 DNA reads TGTGCCAGCAGGGCCGACTTCGGACAGTTGAATGAGCAGTTCTTC.

The chain recombines TRBV18 with TRBJ2-6; 7 positions agree with TRBD1. The CDR3 loop spans 17 amino acids. Unmatched junction bases numbered 7, after V lost 4 bases and J lost 1 base. Germline V CDR1 and CDR2: KGHSH, LQKENI. This CDR3 is CASSRRDRGSGANVLTF. CDR3 nucleotides: TGTGCCAGCTCACGACGGGACAGAGGATCTGGGGCCAACGTCCTGACTTTC.

The chain is built from TRBV27 and TRBJ1-1, with a weak D call TRBD1 (6 bases). The CDR3 runs to 14 residues. The V gene lost 3 bases and the J gene lost 1 base, with 9 bases spanning the gap. Germline-derived CDR1 and CDR2 are MNHEY and SMNVEV (reference sequence). In DNA, the CDR3 is TGTGCCAGCAGTTTGGCGACAGGGAACACTGAAGCTTTCTTT. Its protein product is CASSLATGNTEAFF.

This rearrangement joins TRBV5-6 to TRBJ1-1; no reliable D call. V dropped 4 bases and J dropped 5 bases, with 18 bases sitting between them. From germline, CDR1 is SGHDT and CDR2 YYEEEE. The CDR3 runs to 15 residues. The CDR3 loop reads CASSRWRGWRTEAFF. Written as DNA, the CDR3 is TGTGCCAGCAGCCGGTGGCGGGGATGGAGGACTGAAGCTTTCTTT.

The J gene is TRBJ2-7, the V gene TRBV19; possibly TRBD2 for D (5 bases). Germline CDR1 is LNHDA and CDR2 is SQIVND (reference sequence). The CDR3 loop spans 13 amino acids. V lost 3 bases and J 4 bases, leaving 10 bases between the germline ends. This chain's CDR3 is CASSMVRGYEQYF. In DNA, the CDR3 is TGTGCCAGTAGTATGGTTCGGGGATACGAGCAGTACTTC.

The rearrangement links TRBV5-6 to TRBJ1-4, with D possibly being TRBD1 (6 bases). Trimming pared 3 bases from V and 2 bases from J, leaving 8 bases between. The germline V gene has CDR1 SGHDT and CDR2 YYEEEE. The CDR3 is 14 amino acids. The CDR3 region has the DNA TGTGCCAGCAGCTCAGGGGTTACTAATGAAAAACTGTTTTTT. It specifies CASSSGVTNEKLFF.

The chain carries TRBV6-4 and TRBJ2-3; the match to TRBD2 covers 7 bases. CDR3 length: 14 amino acids. Germline loops: CDR1 MRHNA, CDR2 SNTAGT. J was trimmed by 2 bases and V by 4 bases; bases with no gene match: 3. CDR3 nucleotides: TGTGCCAGCAGTGGCGGGAGCGACACAGATACGCAGTATTTT. This codes for CASSGGSDTDTQYF.

This chain connects TRBV6-5 to TRBJ2-1, with 10 bases identical to TRBD2. The CDR3 spans 15 residues. Germline CDR1 and CDR2: MNHEY and SVGAGI. J was trimmed by 8 bases and V by 4 bases; bases with no gene match: 8. The CDR3 loop reads CASSSDLAGVDEQFF. The CDR3 bases are TGTGCCAGCAGTTCTGACCTAGCGGGAGTGGATGAGCAGTTCTTC.

The rearrangement links TRBV5-4 to TRBJ1-4; 9 positions agree with TRBD1. CDR3 length: 14 amino acids. V trimming: 3 bases; J trimming: 6 bases; junction bases outside the gene matches: 3. Per germline, CDR1 SGHNT and CDR2 YYREEE (reference sequence). The CDR3 bases are TGTGCCAGCAGCTCCTGGACAGGGGATGAAAAACTGTTTTTT. It is translated as CASSSWTGDEKLFF.

This clone was seen more than once but under ten times. This chain connects TRBV28 to TRBJ1-4; TRBD1 might be the D (5 bases). This CDR3 is built from 13 residues. Germline V lookup: CDR1 MDHEN, CDR2 SYDVKM. V was shortened by 7 bases and J by 5 bases, with 11 bases between the two germline ends. The CDR3, as DNA: TGTGCCAGCACCCCACAGGCCAATGAAAAACTGTTTTTT. Encoded protein: CASTPQANEKLFF.

Concerning this clone itself: Germline and junction disagree at one end, which may indicate a read error. J is TRBJ1-1 and V is TRBV5-1; 7 nucleotides line up with TRBD1. Germline V gives CDR1 SGHRS, CDR2 YFSETQ. This CDR3 contains 14 residues. CDR3 DNA sequence: TGCGCCAGCAGCCACGGGACAGCTTACACTGAAGCTCTCTTT. This translates into CASSHGTAYTEALF.

The chain employs TRBV5-1 and TRBJ2-5; 9 positions match TRBD2. Near its end, the DNA agrees better with TRBJ2-7, so the J call may be wrong. Germline V lookup: CDR1 SGHRS, CDR2 YFSETQ. This CDR3 has 15 amino acids. CDR3 in DNA: TGCGCCAGCAGCTTGGCCTTTAGCGGGGGCTACGAGCAGTACTTC. This encodes CASSLAFSGGYEQYF.

V and J are TRBV11-3 and TRBJ2-1, with 9 bases fitting TRBD1. CDR1 and CDR2 from the germline V gene are SGHNT and YENEEA. Trimming removed 1 base from V and 1 base from J; junction bases left unmatched: 2. This CDR3 is 16 amino acids long. The CDR3 DNA is TGTGCCAGCAGCTTAGGTGGGACAGGGTCCTACAATGAGCAGTTCTTC. Residues: CASSLGGTGSYNEQFF.

This clone was counted a few times. The chain carries TRBV7-2 and TRBJ2-7; tentatively, D is TRBD1 (6 bases). V was cut by 5 bases and J by 0 bases, with 20 bases left in between. CDR1 and CDR2 (germline): SGHTA, FQGNSA. The CDR3 covers 17 residues. CDR3 loop: CASSGGLGRGSSYEQYF. CDR3 DNA: TGTGCCAGCAGCGGAGGACTCGGCAGGGGATCCTCCTACGAGCAGTACTTC.

This clone was seen just once. The V and J genes are TRBV4-2 and TRBJ2-7, with TRBD2 matching 9 bases. The CDR3 sequence is 15 residues long. The trim removed 0 bases at V and 5 bases at J, leaving 5 bases unmatched. CDR1 is LGHNA and CDR2 is YNFKEQ in the germline V gene. CDR3 sequence (DNA): TGTGCCAGCAGCCAAGAATTAGCGGGAGCCCACGAGCAGTACTTC. It codes for CASSQELAGAHEQYF.

The chain links TRBV6-1 to TRBJ1-2, with D tentatively TRBD1 (5 bases). The V end was cut by 11 bases, the J end by 4 bases, with 14 bases between. The CDR3 loop spans 12 amino acids. CDR1 and CDR2 from the germline V gene are MNHNS and SASEGT. The DNA for the CDR3 is TGTGCCGAAGGCGGGGGAATCTATGGCTACACCTTC. Its translation: CAEGGGIYGYTF.

Worth noting for this clone: Mismatch with germline at one junction end may stem from a read error. The chain joins TRBV6-5 to TRBJ1-2; TRBD1 aligns across 8 bases. In germline, CDR1 is MNHEY, CDR2 SVGAGI. This CDR3 has 14 residues. The CDR3 nucleotides read TGTGCCAGCAGTAGGACAGGGAGAAGGGATGGCTACCCCTTC. Protein sequence: CASSRTGRRDGYPF.

This chain connects TRBV18 to TRBJ2-1; D gene uncertain. The CDR3 consists of 17 residues. Germline CDR1 KGHSH, CDR2 LQKENI. The V and J ends lost 3 bases and 0 bases respectively, with 15 bases between them. Here the CDR3 DNA reads TGTGCCAGCTCACCTAGTGGCCGGGTTAGCTCCTACAATGAGCAGTTCTTC. Translated: CASSPSGRVSSYNEQFF.

The chain employs TRBV6-1 and TRBJ1-2; 7 nucleotides match TRBD1. The CDR3 is 14 amino acids. From germline, CDR1 is MNHNS and CDR2 SASEGT. The J segment lost 6 bases and the V segment lost 9 bases, leaving 13 bases of the junction unmatched. This CDR3 is CASVQGRFVDGYTF. The CDR3 region has the DNA TGTGCCAGTGTACAGGGGAGGTTTGTGGATGGCTACACCTTC.

The gene calls are TRBV28 and TRBJ2-5, with a weak D call TRBD1 (6 bases). The CDR3 extends over 15 amino acids. Trimming shortened V by 5 bases and J by 2 bases, and 15 bases separated the two germline ends. Per the germline V gene, CDR1 is MDHEN and CDR2 is SYDVKM. As DNA, the CDR3 is TGTGCCAGCAGTGGATCCGGGACACAACAAGAGACCCAGTACTTC. Translated: CASSGSGTQQETQYF.

The chain links TRBV5-6 to TRBJ2-7; 8 bases align to TRBD2. This CDR3 spans 12 amino acids. Germline assignment: CDR1 SGHDT and CDR2 YYEEEE. Unmatched junction bases numbered 6, after V lost 4 bases and J lost 9 bases. DNA of the CDR3: TGTGCCAGCAGCCCTGGGACTAGGGTGCAGTACTTC. Translating gives CASSPGTRVQYF.

The rearrangement uses TRBV5-1 and TRBJ1-6; no firm D call. The CDR3 runs to 13 residues. V gave up 3 bases and J gave up 8 bases, with 9 bases separating them. The V gene's germline CDR1 is SGHRS and CDR2 YFSETQ. In DNA, the CDR3 is TGCGCCAGCAGCTCCACCCCGGATTCACCCCTCCACTTT. As protein: CASSSTPDSPLHF.